The sequence of this T cell receptor (beta chain) was determined in a study of cytotoxic CD8 clonotypes in ibrutinib-treated CLL. Study overall: Enrolment comprised around 11 relapsed/refractory and approximately 16 treatment-naive patients; approximately 18 were IGHV unmutated. The study recorded mean values of 255,043 productive templates and 94,082 productive rearrangements per sample.

TCR beta libraries used around 2.2 micrograms of genomic DNA from cryopreserved PBMCs. Repertoires were generated with immunoSEQ multiplex PCR, while TCRdb's copy carries only in-frame clones and drops some. The table has roughly 150,000 clones, roughly 86% seen once. Looked up from germline, CDR1 is SGHKS and CDR2 is YYEKEE (reference sequence). The CDR3 extends over 15 amino acids. V dropped 1 base and J dropped 4; count of bases not matched to a gene: 5. Notes on the study in general: Clonality measured at baseline exceeded age-matched healthy donors, tracking circulating CD8+ T-cell counts.

This clone was recorded once. The antigen is unknown. The chain uses TRBV5-5 and TRBJ2-7, with 10 bases aligning to TRBD2. This clonotype was sampled from a human donor with chronic lymphocytic leukemia. The source material was PBMCs, sampled after 12 months of ibrutinib treatment. The CDR3 reads CASSLRSGGAYEQYF. In DNA form, the CDR3 reads TGTGCCAGCAGCTTGAGAAGCGGGGGGGCTTACGAGCAGTACTTC. Variable domain in full (rest from reference TRBV5-5 and TRBJ2-7): DAGVTQSPTHLIKTRGQQVTLRCSPISGHKSVSWYQQVLGQGPQFIFQYYEKEERGRGNFPDRFSARQFPNYSSELNVNALLLGDSALYLCASSLRSGGAYEQYFGPGTRLTVT.